A selection of T cell receptor beta chains follows, all from one sample in a study of blood T cell repertoires in COVID-19. TCRdb's copy holds only in-frame clones and misses some; the assay was immunoSEQ multiplex PCR. The table shows approximately 240,000 clones, with around 90% occurring only once. Sequencing was performed on PBMCs or T cells enriched from blood (not recorded which). Receptor source: a woman under 30 who had recovered from COVID-19. Each CDR3 is given with its conserved first and last residue. A D gene is named only where the DNA matches it firmly. A clone size is listed for some rows: how often the clone was seen (once, few, many), or a class if it is expanded.

D,V,J,size,DNA,CDR3
-,TRBV19,TRBJ1-5,few,TGTGCCAGCTCGGACAGCTACAATCAGCCCCAGCATTTT,CASSDSYNQPQHF
TRBD2,TRBV5-6,TRBJ2-2,-,TGTGCCAGCAGCGTGACTAGCGGAGGCGTCACCGGGGAGCTGTTTTTT,CASSVTSGGVTGELFF
TRBD1,TRBV28,TRBJ2-5,-,TGTGCCAGCAGTTTATTGGGGACAGCCAAGGAGACCCAGTACTTC,CASSLLGTAKETQYF
TRBD1,TRBV18,TRBJ2-2,-,TGTGCCAGCTCTCCCTTTAGGACAGGCGCGAACACCGGGGAGCTGTTTTTT,CASSPFRTGANTGELFF
TRBD1,TRBV12-3/TRBV12-4,TRBJ1-6,-,TGTGCCAGCAGTTTGACAGGGTTATCTCCCCTCCACTTT,CASSLTGLSPLHF
-,TRBV5-5,TRBJ2-7,-,TGTGCCAGCAGCCGGCGGCTCTACGAGCAGTACTTC,CASSRRLYEQYF
-,TRBV2,TRBJ2-3,-,TGTGCCAGCAGTTTCGAGAACACAGATACGCAGTATTTT,CASSFENTDTQYF
TRBD1,TRBV2,TRBJ1-5,-,TGTGCCAGCAGTGAAGGACAGGGCTGGGGTCAGCCCCAGCATTTT,CASSEGQGWGQPQHF
TRBD1,TRBV5-4,TRBJ1-6,-,TGTGCCAGCAGCTTGGTGGGCTCACAGGGGGCCTATAATTCACCCCTCCACTTT,CASSLVGSQGAYNSPLHF
TRBD2,TRBV4-2,TRBJ2-1,-,TGTGCCAGCAGCCAAGATTTGGCGGGAGGGCTGGGCAATGAGCAGTTCTTC,CASSQDLAGGLGNEQFF
TRBD2,TRBV7-2,TRBJ2-3,once,TGTGCCAGCAGCCCTAGCGGGGGCACAGATACGCAGTATTTT,CASSPSGGTDTQYF
-,TRBV19,TRBJ1-2,once,TGTGCCAGTAGTACTTATTATGGCTACACCTTC,CASSTYYGYTF
TRBD2,TRBV3-1/TRBV3-2,TRBJ2-7,-,TGTGCCAGCAGCCCAACTAGCGGGGGACCCTACGAGCAGTACTTC,CASSPTSGGPYEQYF
TRBD2,TRBV28,TRBJ2-7,-,TGTGCCAGCAGTCAGCGGGGATCCTACGAGCAGTACTTC,CASSQRGSYEQYF
TRBD1,TRBV5-4,TRBJ1-2,-,TGTGCCAGCAGCTTGGTTCAGGGGACAGGGAGCTATGGCTACACCTTC,CASSLVQGTGSYGYTF
TRBD2,TRBV19,TRBJ2-3,-,TGTGCCAGCAGGACTAGCGGGAGCACAGATACGCAGTATTTT,CASRTSGSTDTQYF
TRBD1,TRBV4-3,TRBJ2-3,-,TGCGCCAGCAGCCCCCTGGTCGACAGGGTGAGGTATTTT,CASSPLVDRVRYF
-,TRBV5-5,TRBJ2-2,-,TGTGCCAGCAGCTTGGATTCGGGACACACGGTAGCCGGGGAGCTGTTTTTT,CASSLDSGHTVAGELFF
-,TRBV5-1,TRBJ2-2,-,TGCGCCACCCGGGACGGGGGCACCGGGGAGCTGTTTTTT,CATRDGGTGELFF
TRBD1,TRBV5-1,TRBJ1-1,-,TGCGCCAGCAGCTTGGCCTTGGGACAGGATGAAGCTTTCTTT,CASSLALGQDEAFF
TRBD1,TRBV11-2,TRBJ1-6,-,TGTGCCAGCAGCTCGGGACAGTATAATTCACCCCTCCACTTT,CASSSGQYNSPLHF
TRBD1,TRBV3-1/TRBV3-2,TRBJ2-3,-,TGTGCCAGCAGCCAAGTAGGGACAGGCACAGATACGCAGTATTTT,CASSQVGTGTDTQYF
-,TRBV7-9,TRBJ1-1,-,TGTGCCAGCAGCTCGCGACCCCTCGGACAGTCCTCTGAAGCTTTCTTT,CASSSRPLGQSSEAFF
TRBD1,TRBV7-9,TRBJ1-2,-,TGTGCCAGCAGCAAAGATCCCTGGACAGGGAGCGGCTACACCTTC,CASSKDPWTGSGYTF
TRBD2,TRBV10-3,TRBJ2-5,-,TGTGCCACCACCCGGGGGGGGAACCAAGAGACCCAGTACTTC,CATTRGGNQETQYF
TRBD1,TRBV28,TRBJ2-5,-,TGTGCCAGCAGTCCTCAGGACAGGGGAATTGAGACCCAGTACTTC,CASSPQDRGIETQYF
-,TRBV9,TRBJ1-2,-,TGTGCCAGCAGCCCCTCCGGTCGGTATGGCTACACCTTC,CASSPSGRYGYTF
-,TRBV6-6,TRBJ1-4,-,TGTGCCAGCACCGCGGGCCTAAGGCACGAAAAACTGTTTTTT,CASTAGLRHEKLFF
-,TRBV5-1,TRBJ2-5,-,TGCGCCAGCAGCCCAGGGTACCAAGAGACCCAGTACTTC,CASSPGYQETQYF
-,TRBV24-1,TRBJ2-7,-,TGTGCCACCAGGTTGGTGCACAGCCCCTTTGTAGCCTACGAGCAGTACTTC,CATRLVHSPFVAYEQYF
TRBD2,TRBV4-3,TRBJ2-5,-,TGCGCCAGCAGCCAAGCAAAAGCGGGGGGGCTCCAGACCCAGTACTTC,CASSQAKAGGLQTQYF
-,TRBV29-1,TRBJ2-2,-,TGCAGCGTTGTCTGGTCTAGCCTCCCCGGGGAGCTGTTTTTT,CSVVWSSLPGELFF
-,TRBV5-1,TRBJ1-1,-,TGCGCCAGCAGCTTGTCAGTGAACACTGAAGCTTTCTTT,CASSLSVNTEAFF
-,TRBV9,TRBJ2-1,-,TGTGCCAGCAGCGCGACTAGTGGGCTTGAGCAGTTCTTC,CASSATSGLEQFF
-,TRBV7-8,TRBJ2-6,-,TGTGCCAGCAGCTTAGGGGCAGGGTCCCTCAACGTCCTGACTTTC,CASSLGAGSLNVLTF
-,TRBV28,TRBJ1-1,once,TGTGCCAGCTCCCGATTCAGGGCACGGAACACTGAAGCTTTCTTT,CASSRFRARNTEAFF
-,TRBV3-1/TRBV3-2,TRBJ1-1,-,TGTGCCAGCAGCCCCGGGGGGGGTCAAAAAGCTTTCTTT,CASSPGGGQKAFF
TRBD1,TRBV18,TRBJ1-1,-,TGTGCCAGCTCACCAATGACAGGGTGGGGGTCCACTGAAGCTTTCTTT,CASSPMTGWGSTEAFF
-,TRBV7-3,TRBJ2-2,once,TGTGCCAGCAGCTTACGGGGGGCCATGGCCGGGGAGCTGTTTTTT,CASSLRGAMAGELFF
-,TRBV7-8,TRBJ2-5,-,TGTGCCAGCAGCCCCCAACTGAGGGACACGGGAGAGACCCAGTACTTC,CASSPQLRDTGETQYF
-,TRBV9,TRBJ1-6,-,TGTGCCAGCAGACGTGACAGTCTTGAAAATTCACCCCTCCACTTT,CASRRDSLENSPLHF
-,TRBV10-3,TRBJ2-7,once,TGTGCCATCAGTGAAGGGACACTAGACGGGGAGCAGTACTTC,CAISEGTLDGEQYF
-,TRBV7-2,TRBJ2-7,-,TGTGCCAGCAGCATCCCCTCGCTAGTGGACGAGCAGTACTTC,CASSIPSLVDEQYF
-,TRBV20-1,TRBJ2-3,-,TGCAGTGCTACCTCGGCAGATACGCAGTATTTT,CSATSADTQYF
-,TRBV4-3,TRBJ1-2,once,TGCGCCAGCAGCCAGAGGGTTTCGGATAATGGCTACACCTTC,CASSQRVSDNGYTF
TRBD2,TRBV5-6,TRBJ2-1,-,TGTGCCAGCAGCCCCCTAGCGGGGGAAGGAGGTGAGCAGTTCTTC,CASSPLAGEGGEQFF
-,TRBV7-9,TRBJ1-1,-,TGTGCCAGCAGCTACACTGAGGTTGAAGCTTTCTTT,CASSYTEVEAFF
-,TRBV19,TRBJ2-1,-,TGTGCCAGTAGTATAGGTGGAGGCTACTCCTACAATGAGCAGTTCTTC,CASSIGGGYSYNEQFF
-,TRBV27,TRBJ2-1,-,TGTGCCAGCAGACGGACAGCTGTCAATGAGCAGTTCTTC,CASRRTAVNEQFF
-,TRBV7-9,TRBJ2-5,many,TGTGCCAGCAGCTTAGGTCGGGAGACCCAGTACTTC,CASSLGRETQYF
TRBD2,TRBV5-4,TRBJ2-5,-,TGTGCCAGCAGCTTGGGTCTAGCGGGAGTCGGAGAGACCCAGTACTTC,CASSLGLAGVGETQYF
TRBD2,TRBV10-1,TRBJ2-2,-,TGCGCCAGCAGTGCTAGCGGGAGGAACACCGGGGAGCTGTTTTTT,CASSASGRNTGELFF
-,TRBV7-2,TRBJ1-5,-,TGTGCCAGCAGCCCCAATCCCCGGGGAGTACTCGGGCAGCCCCAGCATTTT,CASSPNPRGVLGQPQHF